Listed here are 26 T cell receptor beta chains from one sample, sequenced in a study of OX40 agonist ivuxolimab in advanced cancers. Assay used: immunoSEQ multiplex PCR; TCRdb lists only in-frame clones, some missing. Among fewer than 100,000 clones listed, more than 70% were seen once. The source was CD4+ or CD8+ T cells sorted from blood, collected in a trial of the OX40 agonist ivuxolimab. All receptors come from an adult with an advanced solid tumor such as melanoma, head and neck, liver or kidney cancer.

The rearrangement joins TRBV6-4 to TRBJ2-3; D is ambiguous. Germline V CDR1 and CDR2: MRHNA, SNTAGT. CDR3 size: 12 residues. V was clipped by 0 bases and J by 2 bases, with 0 bases between them. The CDR3 loop reads CASSDSTDTQYF. CDR3 DNA sequence: TGTGCCAGCAGTGACTCCACAGATACGCAGTATTTT.

This clone was seen once. This chain uses TRBV2 with TRBJ2-3, with a weak D call TRBD2 (5 bases). This CDR3 has 15 residues. Trimming removed 10 bases at V and 2 bases at J, with 19 bases between. CDR1 is SNHLY and CDR2 is FYNNEI in the germline V gene. DNA of the CDR3: TGTGCCACCTCGAGGGATGGGCAGGTCACAGATACGCAGTATTTT. It encodes CATSRDGQVTDTQYF.

The table lists this clone with a count of one. The chain is built from TRBV19 and TRBJ1-5, with no clear D. This CDR3 region has 15 residues. The germline V gene encodes CDR1 LNHDA and CDR2 SQIVND (reference sequence). V was cut by 3 bases and J by 0 bases, with 9 bases left in between. The DNA of the CDR3 is TGTGCCAGTAGTATTTGGGGATATAGCAATCAGCCCCAGCATTTT. Translating it yields CASSIWGYSNQPQHF.

This clone was detected only once. The gene calls are TRBV6-1 and TRBJ1-2; 10 bases fit TRBD1. The J segment lost 4 bases and the V segment lost 6 bases, leaving 5 bases of the junction unmatched. The CDR3 has 14 residues. The germline V gene has CDR1 MNHNS and CDR2 SASEGT. This chain's CDR3 is CASRGQGLSYGYTF. The CDR3, as DNA: TGTGCCAGCAGGGGACAGGGGTTATCCTATGGCTACACCTTC.

The chain has TRBV2 and TRBJ2-5; TRBD2 matches 10 bases. Losses at the gene ends were 4 bases for V and 3 bases for J; bases not matched to a gene: 5. There are 15 residues in the CDR3. Germline V gene sequence: CDR1 SNHLY, CDR2 FYNNEI. The CDR3 DNA follows: TGTGCCAGCAGTGCGGGAGCGGGGGGGGAAGAGACCCAGTACTTC. Translating gives CASSAGAGGEETQYF. Full variable domain (rest looked up from reference TRBV2 and TRBJ2-5): EPEVTQTPSHQVTQMGQEVILRCVPISNHLYFYWYRQILGQKVEFLVSFYNNEISEKSEIFDDQFSVERPDGSNFTLKIRSTKLEDSAMYFCASSAGAGGEETQYFGPGTRLLVL.

This clone was counted only a few times. The chain has TRBV28 and TRBJ1-5; 9 positions match TRBD1. The CDR3 sequence is 14 residues long. Germline trimming cut 9 bases from V and 7 bases from J; bases unmatched to any gene: 10. Germline V gives CDR1 MDHEN, CDR2 SYDVKM. The CDR3 DNA reads as TGTGCCAGTATCTCAGGGACAGGGCCACAGCCCCAGCATTTT. This gives the protein CASISGTGPQPQHF.

The V call is TRBV2, the J call TRBJ1-4; D is undetermined. The CDR3 runs 15 residues. From germline, CDR1 is SNHLY and CDR2 FYNNEI. V lost 0 bases and J lost 10, with 15 bases in between. The CDR3 sequence is CASSEAFRLEGKLFF. The CDR3 nucleotides are TGTGCCAGCAGTGAAGCGTTCCGACTAGAGGGAAAACTGTTTTTT. Combining the CDR3 with reference TRBV2 and TRBJ1-4 gives the whole variable domain EPEVTQTPSHQVTQMGQEVILRCVPISNHLYFYWYRQILGQKVEFLVSFYNNEISEKSEIFDDQFSVERPDGSNFTLKIRSTKLEDSAMYFCASSEAFRLEGKLFFGSGTQLSVL.

In regard to this clone: The junction departs from germline at one end; a sequencing error may be responsible. The V gene is TRBV4-2, the J gene TRBJ2-7; no definite D call. This CDR3 spans 11 amino acids. CDR1 is LGHNA and CDR2 is YNFKEQ in the germline V gene. Written as DNA, the CDR3 is TGTGCCAGCAGCCAAGGCTACCAGCAGTACTTC. It codes for CASSQGYQQYF.

The chain uses TRBV28 and TRBJ2-5; 11 bases agree with TRBD2. The better agreement between TRBJ2-7 and the DNA end casts doubt on the J call. The CDR3 extends over 15 amino acids. Germline V gives CDR1 MDHEN, CDR2 SYDVKM. This CDR3 reads CASSWLAGGGYEQYF. In nucleotides, the CDR3 is TGTGCCAGCAGTTGGTTAGCGGGAGGGGGGTACGAGCAGTACTTC.

This chain connects TRBV13 to TRBJ2-7; possibly TRBD1 or TRBD2 for D (5 bases each). This CDR3 is 16 amino acids long. V was clipped by 5 bases and J by 4 bases, with 21 bases between them. The germline V gene has CDR1 PRHDT and CDR2 FYEKMQ (reference sequence). The CDR3 nucleotides read TGTGCCAGCAGCCCCGGGTTTGGGGGTTCAGGGTACGAGCAGTACTTC. It encodes CASSPGFGGSGYEQYF. The full variable domain, completed using reference TRBV13 and TRBJ2-7, is AAGVIQSPRHLIKEKRETATLKCYPIPRHDTVYWYQQGPGQDPQFLISFYEKMQSDKGSIPDRFSAQQFSDYHSELNMSSLELGDSALYFCASSPGFGGSGYEQYFGPGTRLTVT.

In its sample, this clone was seen a few times. J is TRBJ2-2 and V is TRBV10-1; 10 nucleotides agree with TRBD1. The junction had 3 bases not matched to a gene; V was cut back by 7 bases and J by 1 base. The CDR3 is 15 amino acids. Germline CDR1 is WNHNN and CDR2 is SYGVQD (reference sequence). CDR3 nucleotides: TGCGCCAGCACCCGGGACAGGGGGAACACCGGGGAGCTGTTTTTT. Its protein is CASTRDRGNTGELFF.

The chain carries TRBV7-8 and TRBJ1-3; no clear D. V was trimmed by 4 bases and J by 2 bases, leaving 12 bases between them. CDR3 length equals 15 residues. CDR1 SGHVS and CDR2 FQNEAQ come from the germline V gene. The CDR3 coding sequence is TGTGCCAGCAGCTCTCTCCATCCGCCTGGAAACACCATATATTTT. Translating gives CASSSLHPPGNTIYF. Full variable domain (outside the CDR3, taken from reference TRBV7-8 and TRBJ1-3): GAGVSQSPRYKVAKRGQDVALRCDPISGHVSLFWYQQALGQGPEFLTYFQNEAQLDKSGLPSDRFFAERPEGSVSTLKIQRTQQEDSAVYLCASSSLHPPGNTIYFGEGSWLTVV.

V is TRBV28 and J is TRBJ2-7; TRBD2 agrees at 13 bases. V lost 8 bases, J lost 5 bases, and 9 bases stayed unmatched. The CDR3 loop spans 15 amino acids. Germline V gene sequence: CDR1 MDHEN, CDR2 SYDVKM. As DNA, the CDR3 is TGTGCCAGCGGGATTCCGGGACTAGCGGGAAACGAGCAGTACTTC. Residues: CASGIPGLAGNEQYF.

The chain has TRBV19 and TRBJ2-1; no clear D. Germline values: CDR1 LNHDA, CDR2 SQIVND (reference sequence). CDR3 length equals 15 residues. Trimming removed 10 bases from V and 0 bases from J, with 16 bases in between. CDR3 region: CATSTVLGSYNEQFF. In DNA, the CDR3 is TGTGCCACCTCAACCGTGCTTGGCTCCTACAATGAGCAGTTCTTC.

The chain carries TRBV11-2 and TRBJ2-7, with a possible D match to TRBD1 (5 bases). V lost 2 bases, J lost 3 bases, and 8 bases lay in between. The CDR3 is 13 residues long. Germline-derived CDR1 and CDR2 are SGHAT and FQNNGV. The CDR3 DNA follows: TGTGCCAGCAGCTTAAGCACAGGCTACGAGCAGTACTTC. This translates into CASSLSTGYEQYF.

A remark on this clone: Other nucleotide sequences in the sample specify the same CDR3. The chain combines TRBV5-1 with TRBJ2-3, with D maybe TRBD2 (5 bases). Deletions cut 0 bases from V and 1 base from J, with 6 bases between. In germline, CDR1 is SGHRS, CDR2 YFSETQ. The CDR3 spans 14 residues. CDR3 nucleotides: TGCGCCAGCAGCTTGGGAGCGGGCACAGATACGCAGTATTTT. It specifies CASSLGAGTDTQYF.

This clone has only a few counts. The chain employs TRBV18 and TRBJ1-5, with D possibly being TRBD1 (5 bases). V was trimmed by 2 bases and J by 2 bases, leaving 7 bases between them. This CDR3 comprises 14 residues. Per germline, CDR1 KGHSH and CDR2 LQKENI. In DNA, the CDR3 is TGTGCCAGCTCACCAGTGGGGGGCAATCAGCCCCAGCATTTT. Protein sequence: CASSPVGGNQPQHF.

The J gene is TRBJ2-5, the V gene TRBV29-1; tentative D call: TRBD2 (5 bases). The V end was cut by 3 bases, the J end by 5 bases, with 16 bases between. This CDR3 region has 14 residues. The germline gives CDR1 SQVTM, CDR2 ANQGSEA. The CDR3 DNA is TGCAGCGTTGATCCCGACTATAATTGGGAGACCCAGTACTTC. Translation gives CSVDPDYNWETQYF.

This rearrangement joins TRBV14 to TRBJ1-6; no reliable D call. The V gene lost 3 bases and the J gene lost 3 bases, with 6 bases spanning the gap. Germline CDR1 reads SGHDN; CDR2 reads FVKESK. The CDR3 covers 14 residues. The CDR3 nucleotides read TGTGCCAGCAGCCAGGGGAACTATAATTCACCCCTCCACTTT. Translating it yields CASSQGNYNSPLHF.

This chain links TRBV4-1 with TRBJ1-3; D uncertain. Trimming took off 0 bases at V and 0 bases at J, with 9 bases between the two ends. CDR1 is MGHRA, CDR2 YSYEKL, per germline. This CDR3 is built from 16 residues. CDR3 DNA: TGCGCCAGCAGCCAAGATTCTCCGGACTCTGGAAACACCATATATTTT. Protein: CASSQDSPDSGNTIYF.

This chain links TRBV19 with TRBJ1-2; possible D gene TRBD1, 6 bases. Germline CDR1 reads LNHDA; CDR2 reads SQIVND (reference sequence). This CDR3 is built from 13 residues. V shed 5 bases and J shed 5 bases, with 12 bases lying between them. The CDR3 nucleotides are TGTGCCAGTAGTCGGACAAGGGGGTATGGCTACACCTTC. Encoded protein: CASSRTRGYGYTF.

The V call is TRBV25-1, the J call TRBJ1-2; weak D call: TRBD1 (5 bases). CDR3 length: 11 amino acids. Trimming stripped 8 bases from V and 5 bases from J, with 9 bases between. The germline V gene has CDR1 MGHDK and CDR2 SYGVNS. CDR3 nucleotide sequence: TGTGCCAGCGGGCAGGGATATGGCTACACCTTC. Protein product: CASGQGYGYTF.

This chain links TRBV7-9 with TRBJ2-3, with D tentatively TRBD2 (5 bases). The length of the CDR3 is 18 residues. CDR1 SEHNR and CDR2 FQNEAQ come from the germline V gene (reference sequence). The germline V and J ends were trimmed by 5 bases and 0 bases, with 21 bases remaining between them. The CDR3 nucleotides read TGTGCCAGCAGCCGTGGGAGTGGGAAACAAACTAGCACAGATACGCAGTATTTT. It encodes CASSRGSGKQTSTDTQYF.

This chain connects TRBV5-6 to TRBJ1-1; D is possibly TRBD1 (5 bases). This CDR3 contains 14 residues. Germline V gene data show CDR1 as SGHDT and CDR2 as YYEEEE. Trimming took off 2 bases at V and 4 bases at J, with 12 bases between the two ends. The CDR3 spells CASSLPGRITEAFF. DNA of the CDR3: TGTGCCAGCAGCTTACCAGGGAGGATCACTGAAGCTTTCTTT.

V usage is TRBV5-4 and J usage is TRBJ1-1; D perhaps matches TRBD1 (5 bases). Trimming pared 2 bases from V and 4 bases from J, leaving 15 bases between. This CDR3 contains 15 residues. Germline-derived CDR1 and CDR2 are SGHNT and YYREEE (reference sequence). The CDR3 spells CASSFGGSGGTEAFF. The CDR3 DNA is TGTGCCAGCAGCTTTGGGGGGTCGGGCGGCACTGAAGCTTTCTTT.

The chain recombines TRBV11-1 with TRBJ2-7, with 7 bases matching TRBD1. Germline trimming cut 4 bases from V and 4 bases from J; bases unmatched to any gene: 4. CDR1 and CDR2 (germline): SGHAT, FQDESV (reference sequence). The CDR3 sequence is 13 residues long. The CDR3 protein is CASSWDSRYEQYF. Written as DNA, the CDR3 is TGTGCCAGCAGCTGGGACAGCCGGTACGAGCAGTACTTC.